In this sample, the clone carrying this TCR beta chain turned up a few times. Its antigen remains unknown. The data were taken from a study of T cell repertoires in cytomegalovirus infection. About the research overall: Shared public TCR beta signatures pointed to both CMV infection and a matching HLA type.

TCRdb used MiXCR to reprocess the reads, holding one entry per CDR3 protein. Of 230,000 or so distinct CDR3 sequences in the sample, 35% to 40% were seen once. CDR1 is LNHNV and CDR2 is YYDKDF in the germline V gene (reference sequence). J was trimmed by 0 bases and V by 4 bases; bases with no gene match: 8. The CDR3 covers 16 residues. The rearrangement joins TRBV15 to TRBJ2-7, with 8 bases identical to TRBD1. Sample: CD8+ T cells from cultured PBMCs, taken from culture after CMV antigen stimulation. This receptor was identified in a human donor in good health (CMV status not recorded). Some clones in this sample may be carry-over from other donors' samples. The CDR3, as DNA: TGTGCCACCAGCACAGACAGGGGCCGGGGCTCCTACGAGCAGTACTTC. Protein: CATSTDRGRGSYEQYF.